A selection of T cell receptor beta chains follows, all from one sample in a study of T cell responses to AZD1222 COVID-19 vaccine. Profiled with immunoSEQ multiplex PCR; TCRdb holds only in-frame clones, not every one. The sample consists of some 170,000 clones, 85% to 95% of them appearing once. The specimen comprised peripheral blood, sampled 28 days after the second AZD1222 dose. These receptors were taken from an adult who received the AZD1222 COVID-19 vaccine. Each CDR3 is given with its conserved first and last residue. D genes are given only for firm matches. Only some rows state a clone size, as once, few, many or a class for expanded clones.

v_gene,abundance,len,d_gene,j_gene,CDR3nt,CDR3aa
TRBV5-1,-,14,TRBD1,TRBJ2-1,TGCGCCAGCAGCTTGGGACAGGGGGCCAATGAGCAGTTCTTC,CASSLGQGANEQFF
TRBV30,-,14,-,TRBJ2-2,TGTGCCCGGAAAGGGACAAGGATCACCGGGGAGCTGTTTTTT,CARKGTRITGELFF
TRBV29-1,-,13,-,TRBJ2-5,TGCAGCGCCACGGGACAAGGCCAAGAGACCCAGTACTTC,CSATGQGQETQYF
TRBV6-6,-,17,-,TRBJ2-6,TGTGCCAGCAGTCGCAGACGACAGGTCTCTGGGGCCAACGTCCTGACTTTC,CASSRRRQVSGANVLTF
TRBV7-9,once,14,TRBD2,TRBJ2-1,TGTGCCAGCAGCCTTGACTTAGCGGGGGCGGAGCAGTTCTTC,CASSLDLAGAEQFF
TRBV28,-,15,TRBD1,TRBJ1-4,TGTGCCAGCAGTATCCCCGGGACAGGGGTTGAAAAACTGTTTTTT,CASSIPGTGVEKLFF
TRBV2,-,20,TRBD2,TRBJ2-3,TGTGCCAGCAGTGAAGCGTATAGGACTAGCGGGAGCCCGCAGGCAGATACGCAGTATTTT,CASSEAYRTSGSPQADTQYF
TRBV18,-,15,-,TRBJ2-5,TGTGCCAGCTCACTCACAACAGGCCTTGACGAGACCCAGTACTTC,CASSLTTGLDETQYF
TRBV20-1,-,11,-,TRBJ2-7,TGCAGTGCTAGACAGGACTACGAGCAGTACTTC,CSARQDYEQYF
TRBV3-1/TRBV3-2,few,15,TRBD1,TRBJ2-7,TGTGCCAGCAGCCACCCGGACAGGGCTAAGGACGAGCAGTACTTC,CASSHPDRAKDEQYF
TRBV28,-,15,-,TRBJ2-7,TGTGCCAGCAGTTCAGGCCGAGGTAATCGCTACGAGCAGTACTTC,CASSSGRGNRYEQYF
TRBV3-1/TRBV3-2,-,14,-,TRBJ2-7,TGTGCCAGCACCCCAGGTGTGGGAACCTACGAGCAGTACTTC,CASTPGVGTYEQYF
TRBV5-1,once,15,-,TRBJ1-5,TGCGCCAGCAGCCCGGGCGGCCAGGGAAATCAGCCCCAGCATTTT,CASSPGGQGNQPQHF
TRBV19,-,14,TRBD1,TRBJ1-2,TGTGCCAGTAGTCTCGACAGGGGCAACTATGGCTACACCTTC,CASSLDRGNYGYTF
TRBV6-5,-,15,TRBD1,TRBJ1-1,TGTGCCAGCAGTCCTAAATGGACAGGGAACACTGAAGCTTTCTTT,CASSPKWTGNTEAFF